The subject of this entry is one T cell receptor (beta chain). The antigen is unknown. These data originate in a study of T cells expressing NK-cell markers. Study details: TCR beta repertoires came from sorted CD3+CD56+NKG2C+, CD3+CD56+NKG2C- and CD3+CD56-NKG2C+ T cells. Study findings and constraints: HCMV specificity of the expanded NKG2C+ T cell clones stayed unclear. One observes that, in a few donors, these clonotypes were also the leading ones within the CD3+CD56-NKG2C+ fraction.

The cDNA for TCR beta came from 5'RACE template switching with UMIs. TCRdb re-called the 5' RACE reads and shows each CDR3 protein once, DNA omitted. Its clone listing holds hundreds of thousands of distinct CDR3 sequences. The sample was blood T cells: a sorted CD56 or NKG2C T cell subset, CD4+ or CD8+ T cells, or bulk PBMC T cells (not recorded which). The receptor was isolated from a man younger than 35 in good health.

CDR3: CASSLALSRTEAFF. The chain has TRBV11-2 and TRBJ1-1. The CDR3 is 14 amino acids. Germline V gives CDR1 SGHAT, CDR2 FQNNGV.